These 4 T cell receptor beta chains originate from one sample sequenced in a study of chemoradiotherapy in HPV16-positive cancers (dated by TCRdb to 2022 to 2024). The receptor library was made with the immunoSEQ multiplex PCR assay. TCRdb retrieved this table from immuneACCESS and kept in-frame rearrangements only. Not all clones are present; in checked studies, unresolved V genes account for under half, and no reason is known for the remainder. In all, the sample holds 9,500 to 15,000 clones, and roughly 76% of those were seen once. In total, the top ten clones hold approximately 0.97% of the sample. Specimen collection occurred from a patient who underwent chemoradiotherapy. The receptors were gathered from a human donor with HPV-associated anogenital cancer.

The gene calls are TRBV7-2 and TRBJ1-2; no firm D call. The CDR3 consists of 13 residues. Deletions cut 6 bases from V and 8 bases from J, with 16 bases between. The germline CDR1 and CDR2 sequences are SGHTA and FQGNSA. The CDR3 DNA sequence: TGTGCCAGCAGGAATGAGGCGGGTCGCGGCTACACCTTC. It yields the protein CASRNEAGRGYTF.

The chain recombines TRBV6-1 with TRBJ2-2, with TRBD1 matching over 9 bases. In germline, CDR1 is MNHNS, CDR2 SASEGT. V was pared by 5 bases and J by 6 bases, with 7 bases of the junction left unmatched. This CDR3 region has 15 residues. CDR3 amino acids: CASSIGQGMAGELFF. Written as DNA, the CDR3 is TGTGCCAGCAGTATTGGACAGGGGATGGCCGGGGAGCTGTTTTTT.

A single count supports this clone. CDR3 nucleotides: TGCAGCGTTGAAGGTCGGCAGGGCGGCAATGAGCAGTTCTTC. It codes for CSVEGRQGGNEQFF. The chain recombines TRBV29-1 with TRBJ2-1, with D possibly matching TRBD1 (5 bases). V lost 1 base to trimming and J lost 6 bases, with 13 bases between them. This CDR3 contains 14 residues. Germline loops: CDR1 SQVTM, CDR2 ANQGSEA.

The chain's CDR3 is CASSYSDSGSSYEQYF. Here the CDR3 DNA reads TGTGCCAGCAGTTACTCTGACAGCGGGAGCTCCTACGAGCAGTACTTC. The V gene is TRBV6-6, the J gene TRBJ2-7, with 8 bases lining up with TRBD2. The CDR3 covers 16 residues. CDR1 is MNHNY, CDR2 SVGAGI, per germline (reference sequence). Unmatched junction bases numbered 4, after V lost 0 bases and J lost 0 bases.